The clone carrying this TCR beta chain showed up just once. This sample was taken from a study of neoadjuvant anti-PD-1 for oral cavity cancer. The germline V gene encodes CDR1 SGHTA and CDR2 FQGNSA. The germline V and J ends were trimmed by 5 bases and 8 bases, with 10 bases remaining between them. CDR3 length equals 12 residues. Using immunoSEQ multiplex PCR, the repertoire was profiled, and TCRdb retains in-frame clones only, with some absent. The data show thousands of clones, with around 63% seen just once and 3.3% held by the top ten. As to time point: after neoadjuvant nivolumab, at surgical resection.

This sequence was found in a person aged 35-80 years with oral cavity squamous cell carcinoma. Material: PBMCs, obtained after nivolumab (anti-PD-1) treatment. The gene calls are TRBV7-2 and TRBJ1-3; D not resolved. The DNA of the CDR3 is TGTGCCAGCAGCCCGTTCGAGGACACCATATATTTT. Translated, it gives CASSPFEDTIYF. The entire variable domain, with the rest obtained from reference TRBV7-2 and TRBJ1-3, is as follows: GAGVSQSPSNKVTEKGKDVELRCDPISGHTALYWYRQSLGQGLEFLIYFQGNSAPDKSGLPSDRFSAERTGGSVSTLTIQRTQQEDSAVYLCASSPFEDTIYFGEGSWLTVV.